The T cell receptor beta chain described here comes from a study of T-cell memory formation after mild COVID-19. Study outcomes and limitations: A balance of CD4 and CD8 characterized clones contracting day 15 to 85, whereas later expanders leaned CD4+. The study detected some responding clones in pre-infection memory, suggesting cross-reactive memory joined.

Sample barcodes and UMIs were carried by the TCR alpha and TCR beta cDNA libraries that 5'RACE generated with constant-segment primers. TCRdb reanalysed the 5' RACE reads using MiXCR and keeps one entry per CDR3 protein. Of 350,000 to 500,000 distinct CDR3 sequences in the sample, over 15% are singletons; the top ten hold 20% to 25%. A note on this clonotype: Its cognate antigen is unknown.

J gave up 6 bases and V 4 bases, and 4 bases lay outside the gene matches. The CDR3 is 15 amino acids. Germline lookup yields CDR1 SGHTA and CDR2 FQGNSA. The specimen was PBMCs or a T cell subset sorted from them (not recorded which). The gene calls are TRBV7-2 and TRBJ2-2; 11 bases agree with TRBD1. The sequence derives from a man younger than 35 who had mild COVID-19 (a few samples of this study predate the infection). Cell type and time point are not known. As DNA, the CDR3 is TGTGCCAGCAGCTGGGGACAGGGGGGCTCCGGGGAGCTGTTTTTT. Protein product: CASSWGQGGSGELFF.